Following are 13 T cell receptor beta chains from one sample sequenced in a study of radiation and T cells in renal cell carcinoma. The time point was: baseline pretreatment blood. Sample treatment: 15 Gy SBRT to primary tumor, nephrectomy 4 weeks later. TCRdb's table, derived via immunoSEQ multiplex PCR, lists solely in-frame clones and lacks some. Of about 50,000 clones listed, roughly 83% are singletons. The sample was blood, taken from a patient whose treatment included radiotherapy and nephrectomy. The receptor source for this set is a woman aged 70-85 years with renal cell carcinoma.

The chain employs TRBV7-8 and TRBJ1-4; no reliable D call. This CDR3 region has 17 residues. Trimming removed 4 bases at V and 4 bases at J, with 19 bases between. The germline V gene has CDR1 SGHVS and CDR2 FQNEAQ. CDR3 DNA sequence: TGTGCCAGCAGCTCGGGCCTTCGCCCGGCCGATAATGAAAAACTGTTTTTT. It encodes CASSSGLRPADNEKLFF.

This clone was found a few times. The CDR3 is CASSQALAGDEQFF. The CDR3 DNA is TGTGCCAGCAGCCAAGCACTAGCGGGAGATGAGCAGTTCTTC. J is TRBJ2-1 and V is TRBV4-2; 11 bases are a match to TRBD2. Per germline, CDR1 LGHNA and CDR2 YNFKEQ. This CDR3 contains 14 residues. The V gene end was trimmed by 1 base and the J gene end by 8 bases; junction bases not matched to a gene: 1.

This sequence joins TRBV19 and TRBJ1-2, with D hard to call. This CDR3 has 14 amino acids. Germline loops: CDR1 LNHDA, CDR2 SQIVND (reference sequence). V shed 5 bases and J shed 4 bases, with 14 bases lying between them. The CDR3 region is CASSLPREFYGYTF. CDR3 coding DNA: TGTGCCAGTAGTCTCCCTCGAGAATTCTATGGCTACACCTTC.

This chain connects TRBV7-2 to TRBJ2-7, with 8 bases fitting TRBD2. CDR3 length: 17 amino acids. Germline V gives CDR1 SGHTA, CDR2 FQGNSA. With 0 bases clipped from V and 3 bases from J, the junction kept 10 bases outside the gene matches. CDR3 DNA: TGTGCCAGCAGCTTAGCGTGGGACACTAGCGGTCACTACGAGCAGTACTTC. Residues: CASSLAWDTSGHYEQYF.

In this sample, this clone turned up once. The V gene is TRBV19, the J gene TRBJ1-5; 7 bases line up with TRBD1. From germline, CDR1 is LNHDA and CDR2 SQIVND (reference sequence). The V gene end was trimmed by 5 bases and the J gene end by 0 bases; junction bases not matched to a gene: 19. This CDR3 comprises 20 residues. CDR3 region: CASSSYPPGQPLYSNQPQHF. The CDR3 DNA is TGTGCCAGTAGTTCGTACCCCCCGGGACAGCCTTTATATAGCAATCAGCCCCAGCATTTT.

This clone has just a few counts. This chain's CDR3 is CASSGPTGATEAFF. CDR3 nucleotide sequence: TGTGCCAGCAGTGGGCCCACAGGGGCCACTGAAGCTTTCTTT. The chain employs TRBV2 and TRBJ1-1; TRBD1 matches at 7 bases. From germline, CDR1 is SNHLY and CDR2 FYNNEI. CDR3 length: 14 residues. J was trimmed by 4 bases and V by 4 bases; bases with no gene match: 6.

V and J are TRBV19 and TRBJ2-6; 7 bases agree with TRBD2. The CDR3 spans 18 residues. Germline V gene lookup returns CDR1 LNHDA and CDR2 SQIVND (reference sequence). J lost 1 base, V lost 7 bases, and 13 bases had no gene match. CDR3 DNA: TGTGCCAGTACCCCGAGGGAGGGGACCATATCTGGGGCCAACGTCCTGACTTTC. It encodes CASTPREGTISGANVLTF.

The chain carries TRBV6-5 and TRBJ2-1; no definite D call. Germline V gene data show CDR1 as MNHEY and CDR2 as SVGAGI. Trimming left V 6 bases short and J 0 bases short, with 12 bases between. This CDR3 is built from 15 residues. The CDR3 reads CASRYHTLSYNEQFF. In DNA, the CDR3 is TGTGCCAGCAGGTATCACACTCTCTCCTACAATGAGCAGTTCTTC.

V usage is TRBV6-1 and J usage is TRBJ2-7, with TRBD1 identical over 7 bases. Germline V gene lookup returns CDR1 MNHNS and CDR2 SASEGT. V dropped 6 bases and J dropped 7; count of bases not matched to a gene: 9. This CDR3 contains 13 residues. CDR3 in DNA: TGTGCCAGCAGGGAAACGAACAGGGGAGAGCAGTACTTC. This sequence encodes CASRETNRGEQYF.

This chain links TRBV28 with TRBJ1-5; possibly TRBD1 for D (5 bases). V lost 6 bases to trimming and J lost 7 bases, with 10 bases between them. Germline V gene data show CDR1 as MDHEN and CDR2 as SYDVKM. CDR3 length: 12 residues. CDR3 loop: CASRFRAQPQHF. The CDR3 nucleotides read TGTGCCAGCAGGTTCAGGGCCCAGCCCCAGCATTTT.

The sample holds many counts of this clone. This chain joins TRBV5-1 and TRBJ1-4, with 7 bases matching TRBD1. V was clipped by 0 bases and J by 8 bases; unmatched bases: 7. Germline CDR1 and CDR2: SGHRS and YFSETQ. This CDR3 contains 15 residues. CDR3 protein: CASSLAGQPYEKLFF. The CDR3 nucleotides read TGCGCCAGCAGCTTGGCGGGACAGCCATACGAAAAACTGTTTTTT.

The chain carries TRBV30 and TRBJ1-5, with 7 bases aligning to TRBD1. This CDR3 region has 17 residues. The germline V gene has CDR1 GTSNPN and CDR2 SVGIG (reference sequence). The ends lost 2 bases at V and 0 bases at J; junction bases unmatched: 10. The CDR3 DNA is TGTGCCTGGAGTCGGGACAGAGATCGTCTTAGCAATCAGCCCCAGCATTTT. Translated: CAWSRDRDRLSNQPQHF. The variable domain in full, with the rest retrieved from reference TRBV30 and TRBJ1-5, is SQTIHQWPATLVQPVGSPLSLECTVEGTSNPNLYWYRQAAGRGLQLLFYSVGIGQISSEVPQNLSASRPQDRQFILSSKKLLLSDSGFYLCAWSRDRDRLSNQPQHFGDGTRLSIL.

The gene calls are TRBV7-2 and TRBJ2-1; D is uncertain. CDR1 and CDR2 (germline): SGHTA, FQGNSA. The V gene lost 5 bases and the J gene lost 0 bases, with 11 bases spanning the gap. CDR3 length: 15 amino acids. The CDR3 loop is CASSLTLSSYNEQFF. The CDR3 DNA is TGTGCCAGCAGCCTAACCTTGAGCTCCTACAATGAGCAGTTCTTC.